This entry lists 13 T cell receptor beta chains sequenced from one sample in a study of cytotoxic CD8 clonotypes in ibrutinib-treated CLL. The data were produced by immunoSEQ multiplex PCR, yet TCRdb's version contains in-frame clones alone and is incomplete. The data contain roughly 47,000 clones, roughly 53% of them singletons. The sequenced sample was PBMCs, obtained after 12 months of ibrutinib treatment. Source of these receptors: a human donor with chronic lymphocytic leukemia.

This clone was observed once. A read error may produce the germline difference seen at one junction end. The J gene is TRBJ2-1, the V gene TRBV2, with 14 bases matching TRBD2. The CDR3 spans 17 residues. CDR1 is SNHLY and CDR2 is FYNNEI in the germline V gene. The CDR3 coding sequence is TGTGCCAGCAGTGAAATGGGGACTAGCGGGAGCTACCATGAGCAGTTCTTC. It codes for CASSEMGTSGSYHEQFF.

Only a few counts were recorded for this clone. The gene calls are TRBV2 and TRBJ2-2, with D perhaps TRBD1 (5 bases). Germline V gives CDR1 SNHLY, CDR2 FYNNEI. Trimming shortened V by 3 bases and J by 3 bases, and 14 bases separated the two germline ends. The CDR3 length is 16 residues. The CDR3 region is CASSDRTSAYTGELFF. The CDR3 coding sequence is TGTGCCAGCAGTGACCGGACATCGGCTTACACCGGGGAGCTGTTTTTT.

The gene calls are TRBV18 and TRBJ2-2, with 8 bases lining up with TRBD1. The CDR3 runs 15 residues. Germline V gene lookup returns CDR1 KGHSH and CDR2 LQKENI. The junction had 3 bases not matched to a gene; V was cut back by 2 bases and J by 4 bases. CDR3 residues: CASSPGTGGTGELFF. In DNA, the CDR3 is TGTGCCAGCTCACCAGGGACAGGTGGCACCGGGGAGCTGTTTTTT.

The V gene is TRBV28, the J gene TRBJ2-7, with 10 bases aligning to TRBD1. This CDR3 contains 15 residues. Germline CDR1 is MDHEN and CDR2 is SYDVKM. V shed 8 bases and J 4 bases; nucleotides not matched to a gene: 11. CDR3 nucleotide sequence: TGTGCCAGCCAAAGACCGGGACAGGGGTGGTACGAGCAGTACTTC. Its protein product is CASQRPGQGWYEQYF. The full variable domain, its missing parts supplied by reference TRBV28 and TRBJ2-7, is DVKVTQSSRYLVKRTGEKVFLECVQDMDHENMFWYRQDPGLGLRLIYFSYDVKMKEKGDIPEGYSVSREKKERFSLILESASTNQTSMYLCASQRPGQGWYEQYFGPGTRLTVT.

V and J are TRBV7-9 and TRBJ2-5; TRBD2 matches at 9 bases. The V gene's germline CDR1 is SEHNR and CDR2 FQNEAQ (reference sequence). V gave up 1 base and J gave up 4 bases; unmatched junction bases: 1. The CDR3 loop spans 14 amino acids. The CDR3 DNA follows: TGTGCCAGCAGCTTAGTAGCGGGAGTAGAGACCCAGTACTTC. It encodes CASSLVAGVETQYF.

This chain connects TRBV4-1 to TRBJ2-7, with D possibly being TRBD1 or TRBD2 (5 bases each). The germline CDR1 and CDR2 sequences are MGHRA and YSYEKL. The CDR3 contains 15 residues. The germline V and J ends were trimmed by 1 base and 0 bases, with 10 bases remaining between them. The CDR3 spells CASSQVFGTSYEQYF. For the CDR3, the DNA is TGCGCCAGCAGCCAAGTTTTCGGGACCTCCTACGAGCAGTACTTC.

This clone was seen a few times. The chain recombines TRBV19 with TRBJ1-2; 7 positions match TRBD1. This CDR3 is built from 14 residues. Germline lookup yields CDR1 LNHDA and CDR2 SQIVND (reference sequence). V shed 6 bases, J shed 4 bases, and the junction held 8 bases outside the gene matches. Here the CDR3 reads CASSSRDSLYGYTF. In DNA, the CDR3 is TGTGCCAGTAGCTCAAGGGACAGCCTCTATGGCTACACCTTC.

The V gene is TRBV6-1, the J gene TRBJ2-5; D possibly corresponds to TRBD2 (5 bases). CDR3 size: 13 residues. V lost 6 bases, J lost 5 bases, and 13 bases lay in between. Germline values: CDR1 MNHNS, CDR2 SASEGT. The CDR3 here is CASSTGIRETQYF. CDR3 in DNA: TGTGCCAGCAGCACGGGGATTCGGGAGACCCAGTACTTC.

V gene TRBV7-8 combines with J gene TRBJ2-5; D ambiguous. V gave up 3 bases and J gave up 2 bases, with 7 bases separating them. This CDR3 spans 13 amino acids. The germline V gene encodes CDR1 SGHVS and CDR2 FQNEAQ. The CDR3 loop is CASSLASQETQYF. The CDR3 DNA reads as TGTGCCAGCAGCTTGGCCTCTCAAGAGACCCAGTACTTC.

This rearrangement joins TRBV6-6 to TRBJ1-1; TRBD1 matches 10 bases. V shed 6 bases and J 6 bases; nucleotides not matched to a gene: 13. The germline V gene has CDR1 MNHNY and CDR2 SVGAGI (reference sequence). The CDR3 totals 16 residues. CDR3 sequence: CASRLPRDRGYAEAFF. The CDR3 nucleotides read TGTGCCAGCAGGCTACCAAGGGACAGGGGTTATGCTGAAGCTTTCTTT.

This clone has only a few counts. The chain recombines TRBV9 with TRBJ2-1; either TRBD1 or TRBD2 may fit D (5 bases each). Trimming removed 0 bases from V and 1 base from J, with 8 bases in between. Germline V gene data show CDR1 as SGDLS and CDR2 as YYNGEE. The CDR3 has 15 amino acids. The CDR3 bases are TGTGCCAGCAGCGTAGCGGGACGGTCCTACAATGAGCAGTTCTTC. Its translation is CASSVAGRSYNEQFF. Complete variable domain (other parts from reference TRBV9 and TRBJ2-1): DSGVTQTPKHLITATGQRVTLRCSPRSGDLSVYWYQQSLDQGLQFLIQYYNGEERAKGNILERFSAQQFPDLHSELNLSSLELGDSALYFCASSVAGRSYNEQFFGPGTRLTVL.

The chain links TRBV28 to TRBJ1-6; no reliable D call. CDR3 length: 17 residues. Germline V lookup: CDR1 MDHEN, CDR2 SYDVKM. V was shortened by 9 bases and J by 6 bases, with 24 bases between the two germline ends. CDR3: CASTDLAGVTRNSPLHF. The DNA of the CDR3 is TGTGCCAGTACTGACTTGGCTGGAGTAACCCGTAATTCACCCCTCCACTTT.

V usage is TRBV5-1 and J usage is TRBJ2-5; D perhaps matches TRBD1 (6 bases). Trimming left V 4 bases short and J 5 bases short, with 12 bases between. Per the germline V gene, CDR1 is SGHRS and CDR2 is YFSETQ. This CDR3 spans 13 amino acids. In DNA, the CDR3 is TGCGCCAGCAGCGTCCAGCAGGGGGAGACCCAGTACTTC. Encoded protein: CASSVQQGETQYF.